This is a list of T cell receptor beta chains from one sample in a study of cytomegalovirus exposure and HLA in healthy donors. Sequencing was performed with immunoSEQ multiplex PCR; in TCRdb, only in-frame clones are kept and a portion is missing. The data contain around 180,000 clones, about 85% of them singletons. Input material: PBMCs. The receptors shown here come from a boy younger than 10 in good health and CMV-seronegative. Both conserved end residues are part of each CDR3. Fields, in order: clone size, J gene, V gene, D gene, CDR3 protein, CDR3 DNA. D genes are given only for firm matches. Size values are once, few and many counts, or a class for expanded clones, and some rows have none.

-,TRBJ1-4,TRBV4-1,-,CASSQEGWGGEKLFF,TGCGCCAGCAGCCAAGAGGGATGGGGAGGTGAAAAACTGTTTTTT
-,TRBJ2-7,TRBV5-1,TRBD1,CASSNPDRGHEQYF,TGCGCCAGCAGTAATCCGGACAGGGGGCACGAGCAGTACTTC
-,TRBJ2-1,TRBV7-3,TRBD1,CASSLTTDRYNEQFF,TGTGCCAGCAGCTTAACTACGGACAGGTACAATGAGCAGTTCTTC
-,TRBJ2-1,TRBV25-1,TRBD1,CASSDSPQGARNEQFF,TGTGCCAGCAGTGATTCCCCCCAGGGGGCGCGGAATGAGCAGTTCTTC
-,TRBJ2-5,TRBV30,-,CACGRGGEETQYF,TGTGCCTGCGGCCGAGGCGGAGAAGAGACCCAGTACTTC
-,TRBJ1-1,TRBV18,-,CASSPLPGDTEAFF,TGTGCCAGCTCACCGCTGCCGGGGGACACTGAAGCTTTCTTT
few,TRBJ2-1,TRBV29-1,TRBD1,CSVEGGQGTYNEQFF,TGCAGCGTTGAAGGGGGACAGGGGACCTACAATGAGCAGTTCTTC
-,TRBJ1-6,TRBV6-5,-,CASSLGVQYNSPLHF,TGTGCCAGCAGCCTCGGTGTGCAATATAATTCACCCCTCCACTTT
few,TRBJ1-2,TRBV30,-,CAWSVGLGRYTF,TGTGCCTGGAGTGTGGGACTTGGCCGCTACACCTTC
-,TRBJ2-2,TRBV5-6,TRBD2,CASSLGLAGVSELFF,TGTGCCAGCAGCTTGGGACTAGCGGGAGTGAGCGAGCTGTTTTTT
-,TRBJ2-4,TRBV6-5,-,CASTPGQAKNIQYF,TGTGCCAGCACTCCGGGACAAGCCAAAAACATTCAGTACTTC
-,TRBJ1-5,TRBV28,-,CASRRGGGFNQPQHF,TGTGCCAGCAGGAGGGGCGGAGGGTTCAATCAGCCCCAGCATTTT
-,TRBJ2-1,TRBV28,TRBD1,CASTVVRGLNNEQFF,TGTGCCAGCACCGTCGTCAGGGGGTTGAACAATGAGCAGTTCTTC
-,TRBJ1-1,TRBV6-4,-,CASSEDSINTEAFF,TGTGCCAGCAGTGAGGACAGTATAAACACTGAAGCTTTCTTT
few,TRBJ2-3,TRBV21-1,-,CARGAQGGPSTDTQYF,TGTGCCAGGGGGGCACAGGGGGGCCCTAGCACAGATACGCAGTATTTT
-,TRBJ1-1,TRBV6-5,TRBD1,CASSRDRGREAFF,TGTGCCAGCAGCCGGGACAGGGGGCGCGAAGCTTTCTTT
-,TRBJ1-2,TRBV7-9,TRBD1,CASYSTGQAWDGYTF,TGTGCCAGCTACAGTACGGGACAGGCTTGGGATGGCTACACCTTC
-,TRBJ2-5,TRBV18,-,CASSPPGFLEQETQYF,TGTGCCAGCTCACCACCCGGTTTCCTCGAGCAAGAGACCCAGTACTTC
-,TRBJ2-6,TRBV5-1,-,CASSQISGANVLTF,TGCGCCAGCAGTCAGATCTCTGGGGCCAACGTCCTGACTTTC
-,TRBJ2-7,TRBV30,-,CAWSVTSGYEQYF,TGTGCCTGGAGTGTAACCAGCGGCTACGAGCAGTACTTC
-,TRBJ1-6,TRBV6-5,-,CASSPGARSPLHF,TGTGCCAGCAGTCCAGGGGCACGGTCACCCCTCCACTTT
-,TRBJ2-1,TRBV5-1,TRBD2,CASSLVREGGDEQFF,TGCGCCAGCAGCTTGGTCCGGGAGGGAGGCGATGAGCAGTTCTTC
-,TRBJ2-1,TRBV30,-,CAWSDTGPQWGEQFF,TGTGCCTGGAGTGATACAGGGCCGCAATGGGGTGAGCAGTTCTTC
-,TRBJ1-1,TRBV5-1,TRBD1,CASSDGTGITEAFF,TGCGCCAGCAGCGACGGGACAGGGATAACTGAAGCTTTCTTT
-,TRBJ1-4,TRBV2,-,CASSPRAGSTEKLFF,TGTGCCAGCAGCCCTCGAGCAGGGTCGACTGAAAAACTGTTTTTT